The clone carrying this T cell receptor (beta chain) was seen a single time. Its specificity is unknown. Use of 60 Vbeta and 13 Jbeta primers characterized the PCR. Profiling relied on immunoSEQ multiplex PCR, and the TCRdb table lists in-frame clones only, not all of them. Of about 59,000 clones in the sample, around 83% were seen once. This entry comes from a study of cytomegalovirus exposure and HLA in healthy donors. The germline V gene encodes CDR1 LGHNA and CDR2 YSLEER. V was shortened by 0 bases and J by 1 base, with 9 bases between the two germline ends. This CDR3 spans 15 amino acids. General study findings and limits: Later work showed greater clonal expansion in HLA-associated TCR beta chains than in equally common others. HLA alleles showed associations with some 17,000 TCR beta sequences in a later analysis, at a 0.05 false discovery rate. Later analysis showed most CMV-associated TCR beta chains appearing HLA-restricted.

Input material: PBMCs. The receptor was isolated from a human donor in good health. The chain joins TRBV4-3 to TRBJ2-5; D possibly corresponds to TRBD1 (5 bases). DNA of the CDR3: TGCGCCAGCAGCCAAGATTTAGGGGCCCAAGAGACCCAGTACTTC. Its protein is CASSQDLGAQETQYF.